What follows describes a single T cell receptor (beta chain). These data come from a study of control samples from healthy donors and cancer patients. The CDR3 is made up of 14 amino acids. Trimming removed 1 base at V and 4 bases at J, with 11 bases between. Germline lookup yields CDR1 SGHRS and CDR2 YFSETQ. Only in-frame clones appear in the TCRdb table, and some are missing; sequencing was by immunoSEQ multiplex PCR. The table includes 55,000 to 75,000 clones, more than 75% detected once. The chain uses TRBV5-1 and TRBJ2-5; possibly TRBD1 for D (6 bases). The sequence was collected from a woman aged 45-59 years with head and neck cancer. The sample comprised PBMCs. This chain's CDR3 is CASSLNRARETQYF. The CDR3 region has the DNA TGCGCCAGCAGCTTGAACAGGGCGCGAGAGACCCAGTACTTC.